These 32 T cell receptor beta chains came from one sample sequenced in a study of blood T cell repertoires in COVID-19. Sequenced by immunoSEQ multiplex PCR; TCRdb stores in-frame clones only, minus some. The table lists about 310,000 clones, roughly 90% of them singletons, with 2.9% in the top ten. The sequencing sample was made of peripheral blood. All receptors come from a woman aged 25 to 39 with COVID-19, enrolled during active disease.

CDR3 sequence reads: CSASEGPGQPQHF. For the CDR3, the DNA is TGCAGTGCTAGTGAGGGGCCCGGTCAGCCCCAGCATTTT. The J gene is TRBJ1-5, the V gene TRBV20-1; TRBD1 might be the D (5 bases). The V gene lost 3 bases and the J gene lost 6 bases, with 12 bases spanning the gap. The CDR3 totals 13 residues. Germline CDR1 is DFQATT and CDR2 is SNEGSKA (reference sequence).

V and J are TRBV6-1 and TRBJ2-5; D remains unclear. The CDR3 loop spans 15 amino acids. CDR1 and CDR2 (germline): MNHNS, SASEGT. Trimming pared 2 bases from V and 2 bases from J, leaving 12 bases between. This chain's CDR3 is CASSEPGAVQETQYF. The CDR3 coding sequence is TGTGCCAGCAGTGAACCTGGTGCGGTTCAAGAGACCCAGTACTTC.

The CDR3 nucleotides read TGTGCCTGGAGTTTGGGGGCAGGACTGAAGGACTATGGCTACACCTTC. Translation gives CAWSLGAGLKDYGYTF. V is TRBV30 and J is TRBJ1-2, with D tentatively TRBD1 (6 bases). Per germline, CDR1 GTSNPN and CDR2 SVGIG (reference sequence). V lost 2 bases to trimming and J lost 3 bases, with 19 bases between them. This CDR3 spans 16 amino acids.

The gene calls are TRBV6-4 and TRBJ1-1; D remains unclear. The V gene lost 3 bases and the J gene lost 8 bases, with 13 bases spanning the gap. Germline CDR1 reads MRHNA; CDR2 reads SNTAGT. This CDR3 has 13 residues. CDR3 residues: CASSENGGSEAFF. The CDR3 DNA follows: TGTGCCAGCAGTGAAAATGGAGGGTCCGAAGCTTTCTTT.

The J gene is TRBJ2-7, the V gene TRBV9; TRBD1 matches 7 bases. The CDR3 has 12 amino acids. In germline, CDR1 is SGDLS, CDR2 YYNGEE. The V segment lost 3 bases and the J segment 7 bases; nucleotides outside the gene matches: 4. In DNA form, the CDR3 reads TGTGCCAGCAGCGGACCAGGGGGTGAGCAGTACTTC. Residues: CASSGPGGEQYF.

J is TRBJ1-1 and V is TRBV3-1 (or the pseudogene TRBV3-2), with D maybe TRBD1 (6 bases). The CDR3 loop spans 14 amino acids. Germline CDR1 LGHDT, CDR2 YNNKEL (reference sequence). The V end lost 2 bases, the J end lost 8 bases, and 15 bases lay between the germline ends. The CDR3 coding sequence is TGTGCCAGCAGCCAACTCAGGGGAACCGAGGAAGCTTTCTTT. It encodes CASSQLRGTEEAFF.

This clone appeared a single time. The CDR3 DNA reads as TGTGCCAGCAGCCAAGGGCAGCGAGGAACTGAAGCTTTCTTT. Translating it yields CASSQGQRGTEAFF. The rearrangement joins TRBV3-1 (or the pseudogene TRBV3-2) to TRBJ1-1; D gene uncertain. The CDR3 contains 14 residues. Trimming shortened V by 1 base and J by 5 bases, and 11 bases separated the two germline ends. Germline lookup yields CDR1 LGHDT and CDR2 YNNKEL (reference sequence).

The V and J genes are TRBV6-1 and TRBJ2-1; 11 bases line up with TRBD2. Germline V CDR1 and CDR2: MNHNS, SASEGT. V lost 0 bases, J lost 4 bases, and 5 bases stayed unmatched. This CDR3 has 17 amino acids. CDR3 sequence reads: CASSEARLAGLYNEQFF. The DNA of the CDR3 is TGTGCCAGCAGTGAAGCGCGACTAGCGGGATTATACAATGAGCAGTTCTTC.

J is TRBJ2-7 and V is TRBV5-4; 11 nucleotides match TRBD2. CDR3 size: 15 residues. V lost 0 bases, J lost 6 bases, and 5 bases stayed unmatched. CDR1 and CDR2 from the germline V gene are SGHNT and YYREEE (reference sequence). CDR3 in amino acids: CASSLVTSGSSEQYF. Written as DNA, the CDR3 is TGTGCCAGCAGCTTGGTAACTAGCGGGAGTTCCGAGCAGTACTTC.

The rearrangement links TRBV3-1 (or the pseudogene TRBV3-2) to TRBJ2-5; 9 nucleotides align to TRBD1. J lost 7 bases, V lost 0 bases, and 6 bases had no gene match. The CDR3 consists of 15 residues. CDR1 and CDR2 from the germline V gene are LGHDT and YNNKEL (reference sequence). CDR3: CASSQDGTGSGTQYF. The CDR3 DNA is TGTGCCAGCAGCCAAGATGGGACAGGGTCCGGGACCCAGTACTTC.

The chain joins TRBV11-2 to TRBJ2-3, with unresolved D. This CDR3 is 12 amino acids long. V was shortened by 0 bases and J by 10 bases, with 8 bases between the two germline ends. CDR1 is SGHAT and CDR2 is FQNNGV in the germline V gene. The CDR3 is CASSLDSAAQYF. The DNA of the CDR3 is TGTGCCAGCAGCTTAGATTCGGCGGCGCAGTATTTT.

This rearrangement joins TRBV10-3 to TRBJ2-1, with 7 bases matching TRBD1. Looked up from germline, CDR1 is ENHRY and CDR2 is SYGVKD. J lost 6 bases, V lost 5 bases, and 19 bases had no gene match. This CDR3 contains 18 residues. CDR3 residues: CAISSSSPQGPAGNEQFF. CDR3 coding DNA: TGTGCCATCAGTTCATCCAGCCCACAGGGGCCCGCGGGCAATGAGCAGTTCTTC.

This sequence joins TRBV30 and TRBJ2-1; the match to TRBD2 covers 14 bases. The CDR3 has 16 amino acids. From germline, CDR1 is GTSNPN and CDR2 SVGIG (reference sequence). With 2 bases clipped from V and 7 bases from J, the junction kept 7 bases outside the gene matches. CDR3 in amino acids: CAWSRGLAGVRNEQFF. The DNA for the CDR3 is TGTGCCTGGAGTCGGGGACTAGCGGGGGTGAGGAATGAGCAGTTCTTC.

This clone was detected a few times. V usage is TRBV19 and J usage is TRBJ1-5; 7 positions agree with TRBD1. The germline CDR1 and CDR2 sequences are LNHDA and SQIVND (reference sequence). Trimming at V came to 4 bases and at J to 5 bases, leaving 11 bases not matched to a gene. This CDR3 has 16 residues. This CDR3 is CASSNIIGGGHQPQHF. CDR3 DNA: TGTGCCAGTAGTAATATAATAGGGGGCGGTCATCAGCCCCAGCATTTT.

This chain uses TRBV25-1 with TRBJ1-2; 10 positions match TRBD1. Germline V gene data show CDR1 as MGHDK and CDR2 as SYGVNS. This CDR3 region has 15 residues. With 6 bases clipped from V and 9 bases from J, the junction kept 13 bases outside the gene matches. The CDR3 here is CASRGSLGDRGSYTF. DNA for the CDR3: TGTGCCAGCAGGGGTAGTTTGGGGGACAGGGGAAGCTACACCTTC.

The J gene is TRBJ1-1, the V gene TRBV27; the D is unclear. The length of the CDR3 is 14 residues. Looked up from germline, CDR1 is MNHEY and CDR2 is SMNVEV (reference sequence). Trimming shortened V by 4 bases and J by 4 bases, and 13 bases separated the two germline ends. In nucleotides, the CDR3 is TGTGCCAGCAGTTCTGGGTGGAGTTTCACTGAAGCTTTCTTT. Protein product: CASSSGWSFTEAFF.

This rearrangement joins TRBV7-2 to TRBJ2-3; D unclear. The V gene lost 5 bases and the J gene lost 1 base, with 13 bases spanning the gap. Germline CDR1 and CDR2: SGHTA and FQGNSA. The CDR3 length is 15 residues. The chain's CDR3 is CASSPEVSGTDTQYF. The DNA of the CDR3 is TGTGCCAGCAGCCCAGAGGTGAGCGGCACAGATACGCAGTATTTT.

The chain recombines TRBV5-1 with TRBJ1-6, with D unresolved. Trimming took off 0 bases at V and 12 bases at J, with 16 bases between the two ends. The CDR3 totals 15 residues. Germline V gene lookup returns CDR1 SGHRS and CDR2 YFSETQ. The CDR3 here is CASSLAGDRSEPLHF. CDR3 nucleotides: TGCGCCAGCAGCTTGGCCGGGGATCGAAGTGAACCCCTCCACTTT.

The chain carries TRBV27 and TRBJ2-4; weak D call: TRBD2 (5 bases). Germline CDR1 is MNHEY and CDR2 is SMNVEV (reference sequence). The CDR3 length is 17 residues. Trimming left V 5 bases short and J 0 bases short, with 17 bases between. The CDR3 nucleotides are TGTGCCAGCAGTGGGTTGATCGGGGAGCGAGCCAAAAACATTCAGTACTTC. It yields the protein CASSGLIGERAKNIQYF.

The rearrangement links TRBV7-2 to TRBJ1-6, with 10 bases that match TRBD1. The CDR3 sequence is 15 residues long. In germline, CDR1 is SGHTA, CDR2 FQGNSA. V shed 4 bases, J shed 7 bases, and the junction held 4 bases outside the gene matches. The CDR3: CASSSPDRGNSPLHF. In DNA form, the CDR3 reads TGTGCCAGCAGCTCCCCGGACAGGGGGAATTCACCCCTCCACTTT.

The chain couples TRBV5-1 to TRBJ2-6, with D possibly being TRBD2 (5 bases). Between the trimmed V and J ends, which lost 1 base and 0 bases, there was a span of 11 bases. This CDR3 region has 17 residues. Looked up from germline, CDR1 is SGHRS and CDR2 is YFSETQ. The CDR3, as DNA: TGCGCCAGCAGCTTGTTGAGGGCCCCCTCTGGGGCCAACGTCCTGACTTTC. Translation: CASSLLRAPSGANVLTF.

V and J are TRBV28 and TRBJ2-5; D possibly corresponds to TRBD1 (6 bases). The CDR3 loop spans 15 amino acids. V lost 5 bases and J 2 bases, leaving 15 bases between the germline ends. Germline CDR1 and CDR2: MDHEN and SYDVKM. CDR3 sequence reads: CASSTTGQKQETQYF. DNA of the CDR3: TGTGCCAGCAGTACCACAGGACAGAAGCAAGAGACCCAGTACTTC.

The V gene is TRBV5-4, the J gene TRBJ2-3; D uncertain. Germline CDR1 is SGHNT and CDR2 is YYREEE (reference sequence). V was shortened by 1 base and J by 6 bases, with 9 bases between the two germline ends. The CDR3 is 13 residues long. This CDR3 reads CASSLPTADTQYF. The DNA for the CDR3 is TGTGCCAGCAGCTTGCCTACCGCGGATACGCAGTATTTT.

The chain joins TRBV3-1 (or the pseudogene TRBV3-2) to TRBJ2-7, with TRBD2 matching over 14 bases. V lost 4 bases and J lost 3; bases outside the gene matches: 2. This CDR3 has 15 residues. Looked up from germline, CDR1 is LGHDT and CDR2 is YNNKEL (reference sequence). The CDR3 reads CASSPGLAGDYEQYF. CDR3 sequence (DNA): TGTGCCAGCAGCCCGGGACTAGCGGGAGACTACGAGCAGTACTTC.

This chain joins TRBV2 and TRBJ1-2; no firm D call. Germline values: CDR1 SNHLY, CDR2 FYNNEI. The CDR3 extends over 14 amino acids. Trimming cost V 4 bases and J 0 bases, with 9 bases left between them. The CDR3 bases are TGTGCCAGCAGTGCACAGCTTTCTAACTATGGCTACACCTTC. Protein product: CASSAQLSNYGYTF.

The CDR3 here is CASSYGAGTGRNTIYF. As DNA, the CDR3 is TGTGCCAGCAGTTACGGGGCAGGGACTGGAAGAAACACCATATATTTT. This sequence joins TRBV6-5 and TRBJ1-3; weak D call: TRBD1 (5 bases). This CDR3 region has 16 residues. V lost 2 bases and J 5 bases, leaving 16 bases between the germline ends. CDR1 MNHEY and CDR2 SVGAGI come from the germline V gene.

V usage is TRBV28 and J usage is TRBJ1-5; maybe TRBD1 (5 bases). The ends were cut back, 2 bases at V and 2 bases at J, with 10 bases in the middle. The CDR3 is 15 amino acids. Germline CDR1 reads MDHEN; CDR2 reads SYDVKM. The CDR3 sequence is CASSLGANGNQPQHF. In DNA form, the CDR3 reads TGTGCCAGCAGTTTAGGGGCGAATGGCAATCAGCCCCAGCATTTT.

The chain is built from TRBV5-4 and TRBJ1-2; 10 bases match TRBD1. The CDR3 loop spans 15 amino acids. In germline, CDR1 is SGHNT, CDR2 YYREEE (reference sequence). V was clipped by 2 bases and J by 3 bases; unmatched bases: 4. The CDR3 region is CASSFGGQGYYGYTF. In nucleotides, the CDR3 is TGTGCCAGCAGCTTTGGGGGACAGGGGTACTATGGCTACACCTTC. Full variable domain (missing parts from reference TRBV5-4 and TRBJ1-2): ETGVTQSPTHLIKTRGQQVTLRCSSQSGHNTVSWYQQALGQGPQFIFQYYREEENGRGNFPPRFSGLQFPNYSSELNVNALELDDSALYLCASSFGGQGYYGYTFGSGTRLTVV.

J is TRBJ1-1 and V is TRBV11-2, with D unclear. Germline CDR1 SGHAT, CDR2 FQNNGV. V was clipped by 4 bases and J by 4 bases, with 13 bases between them. The CDR3 is 14 residues long. CDR3 amino acids: CASSSTRGSTEAFF. The CDR3 DNA reads as TGTGCCAGCAGCTCCACTAGAGGGAGCACTGAAGCTTTCTTT.

This clone was detected once. This chain uses TRBV5-1 with TRBJ2-2; D is perhaps TRBD1 (6 bases). The germline V and J ends were trimmed by 8 bases and 2 bases, with 13 bases remaining between them. The CDR3 spans 14 residues. Germline V gives CDR1 SGHRS, CDR2 YFSETQ. The CDR3 sequence: CASRQALNTGELFF. CDR3 nucleotides: TGCGCCAGTAGACAGGCCCTAAACACCGGGGAGCTGTTTTTT.

CDR3 region: CASSFAIAGQAYEQYF. The DNA for the CDR3 is TGCGCCAGCAGCTTTGCGATTGCGGGACAGGCCTACGAGCAGTACTTC. This chain uses TRBV5-1 with TRBJ2-7, with 8 nucleotides matching TRBD1. Looked up from germline, CDR1 is SGHRS and CDR2 is YFSETQ. The CDR3 runs 16 residues. The junction had 9 bases not matched to a gene; V was cut back by 2 bases and J by 2 bases.

The gene calls are TRBV4-1 and TRBJ1-1; no reliable D call. CDR3 length: 15 amino acids. Trimming stripped 6 bases from V and 3 bases from J, with 17 bases between. The germline CDR1 and CDR2 sequences are MGHRA and YSYEKL. The CDR3 DNA follows: TGCGCCAGCAGGCAGGTTAAAGATTTGGACACTGAAGCTTTCTTT. It specifies CASRQVKDLDTEAFF.